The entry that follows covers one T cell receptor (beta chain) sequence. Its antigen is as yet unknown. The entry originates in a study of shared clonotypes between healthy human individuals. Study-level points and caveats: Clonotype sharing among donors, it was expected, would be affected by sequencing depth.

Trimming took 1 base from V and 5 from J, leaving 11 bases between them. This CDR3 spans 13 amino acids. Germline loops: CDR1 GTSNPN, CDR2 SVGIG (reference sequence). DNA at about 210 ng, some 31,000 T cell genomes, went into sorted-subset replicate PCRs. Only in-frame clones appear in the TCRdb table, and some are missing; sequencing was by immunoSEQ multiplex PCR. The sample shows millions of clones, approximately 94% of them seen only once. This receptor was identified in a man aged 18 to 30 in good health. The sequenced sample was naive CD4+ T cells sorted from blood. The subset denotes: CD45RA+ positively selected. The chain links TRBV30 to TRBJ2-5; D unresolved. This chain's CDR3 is CAWSGVLGETQYF. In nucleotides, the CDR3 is TGTGCCTGGAGTGGGGTGTTGGGGGAGACCCAGTACTTC.